This T cell receptor beta chain was captured by sequencing in a study of blood T cells in healthy people across ages. Study conclusions and caveats: Not knowing donor CMV status may have confounded expanded clonotype changes.

A total of 14 residues make up the CDR3, ends included. Points on this clonotype: Its target is unknown. In this CDR3 the conserved last residue, phenylalanine or tryptophan, is missing, so a read error is likely. Because the CDR3's place on the DNA is in doubt, the DNA is left out and the CDR3 is given as listed by TCRdb.

Caucasian, healthy and from Russia, the donors were aged between about 6 and 90. The authors ran a second PCR of 7 to 11 cycles using a sample-barcoded 5' primer and a J-beta primer mix. TCRdb called the 5' RACE reads again in MiXCR, with one record for every CDR3 protein. The repertoire holds about a million distinct CDR3 sequences, less than 45% seen once, with roughly 14% in the top ten. The chain combines TRBV12-3 or TRBV12-4 with TRBJ2-3. The sequencing input was blood. This receptor was taken from a man younger than 35 in good health. The CDR3 sequence: CASSLGASPDTEYS.